The following is a T cell receptor beta chain sequence with its context. Stated treatment: around 19 received Ad26.COV2.S at low or high dose, single or two shots; several received placebo; per-sample allocation not given. Sampling happened 63 days after the first vaccine or placebo injection. The shot given was an Ad26 vector that makes Wuhan-strain SARS-CoV-2 spike. Method: immunoSEQ multiplex PCR; TCRdb's copy keeps in-frame clones and lacks some. Among over 400,000 clones, 92% were seen once, and the ten largest hold approximately 1.6%. The record originates from a study of Ad26.COV2.S vaccination and SARS-CoV-2 variants. V lost 5 bases to trimming and J lost 7 bases, with 17 bases between them. The CDR3 totals 14 residues. Germline V gene lookup returns CDR1 MNHEY and CDR2 SMNVEV (reference sequence).

The sample consisted of peripheral blood, taken in a trial of Ad26.COV2.S vaccine versus placebo. The TCR comes from a person between 18 and 59 years old who received the Ad26.COV2.S COVID-19 vaccine or a placebo. The V gene is TRBV27, the J gene TRBJ1-2; TRBD1 is a possible D gene (5 bases). Here the CDR3 DNA reads TGTGCCAGCAGTGCCCCTGGGGCAGGGAGTGGCTACACCTTC. It is translated as CASSAPGAGSGYTF.